Each of the 9 T cell receptor beta chains below was sequenced from the same sample in a study of blood T cell repertoires in COVID-19. Clones were sequenced by immunoSEQ multiplex PCR, and TCRdb holds only the in-frame ones, with some missing. This table holds 340,000 or so clones, roughly 87% found once. Specimen: peripheral blood. These receptors all stem from a man aged 45-65 years with active or convalescent COVID-19.

This chain joins TRBV28 and TRBJ2-1, with TRBD2 as a possible D gene (5 bases). The V and J ends lost 6 bases and 4 bases respectively, with 13 bases between them. Germline CDR1 and CDR2: MDHEN and SYDVKM. This CDR3 spans 14 amino acids. This CDR3 reads CASSRIPGYNEQFF. Written as DNA, the CDR3 is TGTGCCAGCAGCCGGATTCCGGGGTACAATGAGCAGTTCTTC.

This clone was observed a handful of times. J is TRBJ1-1 and V is TRBV10-3, with 8 bases identical to TRBD1. The V segment lost 6 bases and the J segment 1 base; nucleotides outside the gene matches: 4. This CDR3 has 14 amino acids. CDR1 and CDR2 from the germline V gene are ENHRY and SYGVKD. The CDR3 DNA sequence: TGTGCCATCAGGGACAGGGAGAGGAACACTGAAGCTTTCTTT. It codes for CAIRDRERNTEAFF.

The genes are TRBV7-5 and TRBJ1-4; TRBD1, the D gene given by the table, was not confirmed from the DNA. TRBV7-5 corresponds to a pseudogene. This CDR3 is 15 amino acids long. The CDR3 sequence is CARSPRQGKNEKLFF. In DNA form, the CDR3 reads TGTGCCAGAAGCCCCCGACAGGGGAAAAATGAAAAACTGTTTTTT.

This CDR3 reads CASSPPDRGRGGYTF. CDR3 DNA: TGTGCCAGCTCACCACCGGACAGAGGCCGTGGTGGCTACACCTTC. The chain links TRBV18 to TRBJ1-2; perhaps TRBD1 as D (6 bases). Germline assignment: CDR1 KGHSH and CDR2 LQKENI. V lost 0 bases to trimming and J lost 7 bases, with 15 bases between them. The length of the CDR3 is 15 residues.

The chain links TRBV30 to TRBJ1-2; tentatively, D is TRBD1 (6 bases). The V gene's germline CDR1 is GTSNPN and CDR2 SVGIG (reference sequence). Trimming removed 2 bases at V and 4 bases at J, with 14 bases between. The CDR3 covers 14 residues. Written as DNA, the CDR3 is TGTGCCTGGAGTCCCCAGACAGGAACCTATGGCTACACCTTC. It yields the protein CAWSPQTGTYGYTF. Looking up the rest from reference TRBV30 and TRBJ1-2 gives the full variable domain: SQTIHQWPATLVQPVGSPLSLECTVEGTSNPNLYWYRQAAGRGLQLLFYSVGIGQISSEVPQNLSASRPQDRQFILSSKKLLLSDSGFYLCAWSPQTGTYGYTFGSGTRLTVV.

The rearrangement uses TRBV6-5 and TRBJ1-5; a weak D match, TRBD1 (6 bases). Per the germline V gene, CDR1 is MNHEY and CDR2 is SVGAGI. CDR3 size: 14 residues. Trimming removed 6 bases from V and 6 bases from J, with 15 bases in between. The CDR3 sequence: CASSNLLGGQPQHF. CDR3 DNA sequence: TGTGCCAGCAGCAACCTTCTAGGGGGTCAGCCCCAGCATTTT.

J is TRBJ2-3 and V is TRBV5-8; the match to TRBD2 covers 7 bases. Germline-derived CDR1 and CDR2 are SGHTS and YDEGEE. This CDR3 contains 17 residues. V lost 4 bases, J lost 3 bases, and 14 bases stayed unmatched. The CDR3 protein is CASSEGRGVTLTDTQYF. In DNA form, the CDR3 reads TGTGCCAGCAGCGAGGGCCGGGGGGTCACCTTGACAGATACGCAGTATTTT.

The genes are TRBV15 and TRBJ1-2, with TRBD1 as a possible D gene (6 bases). This CDR3 has 15 residues. Deletions cut 0 bases from V and 5 bases from J, with 13 bases between. Per the germline V gene, CDR1 is LNHNV and CDR2 is YYDKDF (reference sequence). CDR3 amino acids: CATSRDYQQGYGYTF. The CDR3 DNA is TGTGCCACCAGCAGAGATTATCAACAGGGATATGGCTACACCTTC.

The chain links TRBV7-9 to TRBJ2-1, with a possible D match to TRBD2 (5 bases). V lost 1 base to trimming and J lost 4 bases, with 11 bases between them. The CDR3 totals 15 residues. CDR1 SEHNR and CDR2 FQNEAQ come from the germline V gene (reference sequence). The CDR3 is CASSLGHGGYNEQFF. CDR3 nucleotides: TGTGCCAGCAGCTTAGGACACGGCGGGTACAATGAGCAGTTCTTC. The full variable domain, completed using reference TRBV7-9 and TRBJ2-1, is DTGVSQNPRHKITKRGQNVTFRCDPISEHNRLYWYRQTLGQGPEFLTYFQNEAQLEKSRLLSDRFSAERPKGSFSTLEIQRTEQGDSAMYLCASSLGHGGYNEQFFGPGTRLTVL.